This T cell receptor beta chain was profiled in a study of blood T cell repertoires in COVID-19. About the study: The United States, Italy and Spain were the sources of the acute and convalescent COVID-19 samples. PBMCs, B-cell-depleted T cells, or T cells were the source of the cDNA or gDNA that made up the material.

Per germline, CDR1 LNHDA and CDR2 SQIVND (reference sequence). V lost 2 bases and J 0 bases, leaving 8 bases between the germline ends. The CDR3 extends over 16 amino acids. Clones were sequenced by immunoSEQ multiplex PCR, and TCRdb holds only the in-frame ones, with some missing. The sample has tens of thousands of clones, more than 85% seen once. V gene TRBV19 combines with J gene TRBJ2-6, with a possible D match to TRBD1 (6 bases). Sample: peripheral blood. The clonotype originates from a man aged 50 to 59 with acute or convalescent COVID-19. CDR3 bases: TGTGCCAGTAGTATATCAGGGGTCTCTGGGGCCAACGTCCTGACTTTC. Translation gives CASSISGVSGANVLTF.